This T cell receptor (beta chain) was captured by sequencing in a study of OX40 agonist ivuxolimab in advanced cancers. Overall study: Patients received the agonistic anti-OX40 (CD134) antibody ivuxolimab. Earlier anti-PD-1, anti-PD-L1 or anti-CTLA-4 therapy was permitted; about 44% had received some.

A few counts support this clone. The data were produced by immunoSEQ multiplex PCR, yet TCRdb's version contains in-frame clones alone and is incomplete. The table records about 66,000 clones, about four fifths of them present only once. The CDR3 contains 19 residues. CDR1 MNHEY and CDR2 SMNVEV come from the germline V gene (reference sequence). J lost 2 bases, V lost 7 bases, and 20 bases had no gene match. The TCR originated in an adult with an advanced solid tumor such as melanoma, head and neck, liver or kidney cancer. V and J are TRBV27 and TRBJ2-7; 10 bases fit TRBD1. The material sequenced was CD4+ or CD8+ T cells sorted from blood, taken in a trial of the OX40 agonist ivuxolimab. CDR3 bases: TGTGCCAGCACCCGATTTACCGGGACAGGGGTATTAGCCCCCTACGAGCAGTACTTC. Its translation: CASTRFTGTGVLAPYEQYF.